This T cell receptor (beta chain) was identified during a study of CD8+ T cells in alopecia areata. The overall study: Treated patients were dosed with oral tofacitinib, taking 5 to 10 mg twice daily.

Sequencing used cDNA as its template, made by extracting RNA and reverse transcribing it. Only in-frame clones appear in the TCRdb table, and some are missing; sequencing was by immunoSEQ multiplex PCR. The sample lists 150,000 to 180,000 clones; 50% to 65% were seen once. CDR3 length: 13 residues. This clone was seen a few times. Punch biopsies of lesional scalp, plus peripheral blood, were taken from alopecia areata patients. V and J are TRBV21-1 and TRBJ1-1. TRBV21-1 is described as a pseudogene. The source of this sequence is a human donor with alopecia areata. Sequencing was performed on CD8+ T cells sorted from blood, taken at week 0. CDR3 loop: CASSNRKGGELPF. The CDR3 coding sequence is TGTGCCAGCAGCAATCGGAAGGGAGGAGAATTACCTTTT.